This T cell receptor beta chain comes out of a study of blood T cell repertoires in COVID-19 (dated by TCRdb to the early 2020s). Study-level background: Samples covering the acute and convalescent phases of COVID-19 were provided by collaborators in the United States, Italy and Spain. The material from the prospective study consisted of cDNA or gDNA derived from T cells, B-cell-depleted T cells, or PBMCs. Deeply sampled blood TCRbeta repertoires from subjects exposed to, actively infected with, or recovered from COVID-19 were included in the dataset. The repertoires were released in a freely available public database intended as a resource for research on the immune response to SARS-CoV-2. The samples were drawn from two sources: the first 160 participants of the ongoing ImmuneRACE study, and 1,000 to 1,500 subjects contributed by 6 global collaborators. Sample metadata almost always included a de-identified subject ID, COVID-19 status, age in years and sex. HLA class I and class II types, where available, came from metadata supplied by the sample provider rather than from assay-based typing.

From the germline V gene, CDR1 is MDHEN and CDR2 is SYDVKM. V loses 6 bases at its end and J loses 2 bases; junction bases beyond the gene matches: 25. Reading from cysteine to phenylalanine, the CDR3 counts 21 amino acids. CDR3 DNA is the only sequence kept; it has 63 bases, read in frame from the first base. TCRbeta CDR3 regions were amplified from genomic DNA using the immunoSEQ Assay, a bias-controlled multiplex PCR. As for the authors' bioinformatics: The number of nucleated cells in each sample was estimated by amplification of reference gene primers within the assay. To quantify the absolute abundance of each unique TCRbeta CDR3 rearrangement, sequence reads were collapsed and filtered. For each sample, productive Simpson clonality was calculated as the square root of Simpson's diversity index over productive rearrangements. The table comes from immuneACCESS by way of TCRdb, which keeps in-frame sequences with V and J called. Part of the clones is missing from these tables; in studies checked, under half for an unresolved V gene and the rest for unknown reasons. V and J calls and clone size come straight from that table; D and trimming were deduced from the DNA. Across this sample there are roughly 340,000 clones, with about 90% seen only once. The ten largest clones represent about 6% of the sample.

The full study reports these points: How much clinical and demographic metadata was included differed by source and by participant, and the metadata was provided uncurated.

In Seattle, one collaborating source enrolled patients while the infection was active and tracked those patients longitudinally over the course of disease. Collaborating institutions collected whole blood in K2EDTA tubes following their own protocols. For TCRbeta analysis, collaborators shipped samples as frozen whole blood, isolated PBMCs, or DNA extracted from either of those sample types. A remark on this clone: Its antigen is still unknown. No base quality information exists; no much larger clone differs at one position.

This chain is built from TRBV28 and TRBJ2-3; a stretch of 8 junction bases matches TRBD2. Sequenced: peripheral blood. The TCR originated in a woman between 50 and 59 years old with COVID-19, enrolled during active disease. CDR3 protein: CASSSKHPGRGGGRHTDTQYF. The DNA is TGTGCCAGCAGCTCAAAGCACCCAGGGAGGGGTGGCGGGAGGCACACAGATACGCAGTATTTT. The CDR3, completed at both ends by the reference TRBV28 and TRBJ2-3 genes, gives the full variable domain DVKVTQSSRYLVKRTGEKVFLECVQDMDHENMFWYRQDPGLGLRLIYFSYDVKMKEKGDIPEGYSVSREKKERFSLILESASTNQTSMYLCASSSKHPGRGGGRHTDTQYFGPGTRLTVL.